One sample yielded the 29 T cell receptor beta chains listed below, sequenced in a study of metastatic and nonmetastatic thyroid tumors. MiXCR reprocessed the PCR reads for TCRdb. The data show more than 85,000 clones, over 8.5% seen once. Treatment of any kind had been given to no patient before thyroid surgery. Source material: blood. The receptors derive from a female donor with papillary thyroid cancer or a benign thyroid nodule (not recorded which). Some clones in this sample may be carry-over from other donors' samples.

The chain carries TRBV3-1 and TRBJ1-4; 7 positions match TRBD1. CDR3 length: 15 residues. CDR1 and CDR2 from the germline V gene are LGHDT and YNNKEL (reference sequence). Unmatched junction bases numbered 10, after V lost 4 bases and J lost 8 bases. The CDR3 here is CASSPGTVGVEKLFF. CDR3 coding DNA: TGTGCCAGCAGCCCAGGGACAGTGGGCGTCGAAAAACTGTTTTTT.

The chain links TRBV4-2 to TRBJ1-5; D not resolved. Trimming removed 0 bases from V and 6 bases from J, with 12 bases in between. The CDR3 consists of 15 residues. Germline V lookup: CDR1 LGHNA, CDR2 YNFKEQ. CDR3 nucleotides: TGTGCCAGCAGCCAAGATGGAACTTCGGGTCAGCCCCAGCATTTT. This gives the protein CASSQDGTSGQPQHF.

This clone was detected many times. The chain recombines TRBV20-1 with TRBJ2-5; 10 positions agree with TRBD1. Looked up from germline, CDR1 is DFQATT and CDR2 is SNEGSKA (reference sequence). The V gene end was trimmed by 5 bases and the J gene end by 1 base; junction bases not matched to a gene: 7. The CDR3 runs 15 residues. The CDR3 DNA reads TGCAGTGCTGATAGGACAGGGGGTCCCCAAGAGACCCAGTACTTC. This gives the protein CSADRTGGPQETQYF.

This clone appeared many times. The CDR3 region is CASSLVTGGGYTF. In DNA form, the CDR3 reads TGTGCCAGCAGCTTGGTTACAGGGGGCGGCTACACCTTC. The chain is built from TRBV7-9 and TRBJ1-2, with TRBD1 identical over 9 bases. Germline loops: CDR1 SEHNR, CDR2 FQNEAQ (reference sequence). Losses at the gene ends were 3 bases for V and 8 bases for J; bases not matched to a gene: 4. CDR3 length equals 13 residues.

This clone has more than one count but fewer than ten. It may be a read error: a sequence one base away is much more abundant. V usage is TRBV19 and J usage is TRBJ2-7, with 8 positions matching TRBD1. This CDR3 spans 14 amino acids. Germline V gene lookup returns CDR1 LNHDA and CDR2 SQIVND (reference sequence). The CDR3 nucleotides are TGTTCCAGTAGGACGGGACAGGACTCCTACGAGCAGTACTTC. This sequence encodes CSSRTGQDSYEQYF. The full variable domain, its missing parts supplied by reference TRBV19 and TRBJ2-7, is DGGITQSPKYLFRKEGQNVTLSCEQNLNHDAMYWYRQDPGQGLRLIYYSQIVNDFQKGDIAEGYSVSREKKESFPLTVTSAQKNPTAFYLCSSRTGQDSYEQYFGPGTRLTVT.

This clone was seen ten or more times. The chain combines TRBV30 with TRBJ1-1; D perhaps matches TRBD1 (5 bases). CDR1 is GTSNPN and CDR2 is SVGIG in the germline V gene (reference sequence). The CDR3 loop spans 13 amino acids. The V end lost 5 bases, the J end lost 2 bases, and 12 bases lay between the germline ends. In DNA form, the CDR3 reads TGTGCCTGGCTCCGCGACAGCAACACTGAAGCTTTCTTT. As protein: CAWLRDSNTEAFF. Full variable domain (outside the CDR3, taken from reference TRBV30 and TRBJ1-1): SQTIHQWPATLVQPVGSPLSLECTVEGTSNPNLYWYRQAAGRGLQLLFYSVGIGQISSEVPQNLSASRPQDRQFILSSKKLLLSDSGFYLCAWLRDSNTEAFFGQGTRLTVV.

At least ten counts were recorded for this clone. The genes are TRBV6-1 and TRBJ2-7; 9 nucleotides line up with TRBD1. The V and J ends lost 5 bases and 7 bases, in that order; junction bases with no gene match: 9. The CDR3 extends over 14 amino acids. Per the germline V gene, CDR1 is MNHNS and CDR2 is SASEGT. The CDR3 bases are TGTGCCAGCAGTCCCGAGGGACAGGGCTCTGAGCAGTACTTC. Translation: CASSPEGQGSEQYF.

Concerning this clone: A read error is possible here, since a much larger clone lies one base away. The genes are TRBV7-3 and TRBJ2-5, with 9 positions matching TRBD2. Germline V gene sequence: CDR1 SGHTA, CDR2 FQGTGA. This CDR3 spans 16 amino acids. CDR3 in DNA: TGTGCCAGCAGCTTAACCTCAGCGGGGGGCCAAGAGACCAAGTACTTC. This codes for CASSLTSAGGQETKYF.

In this sample, this clone turned up many times. This sequence joins TRBV19 and TRBJ1-2; 8 bases line up with TRBD1. CDR1 and CDR2 from the germline V gene are LNHDA and SQIVND (reference sequence). V shed 4 bases and J 7 bases; nucleotides not matched to a gene: 5. CDR3 length: 13 amino acids. CDR3 in amino acids: CASSTGGATGYTF. CDR3 DNA: TGTGCCAGTAGTACAGGGGGCGCGACTGGCTACACCTTC.

This chain uses TRBV14 with TRBJ1-5; D may be TRBD1 (5 bases). Looked up from germline, CDR1 is SGHDN and CDR2 is FVKESK. Trimming removed 4 bases at V and 0 bases at J, with 19 bases between. This CDR3 comprises 18 residues. In nucleotides, the CDR3 is TGTGCCAGCAGCCTCCCACCGGGGGGTGAACATAGCAATCAGCCCCAGCATTTT. Its protein is CASSLPPGGEHSNQPQHF. The whole variable domain, remainder taken from reference TRBV14 and TRBJ1-5, is EAGVTQFPSHSVIEKGQTVTLRCDPISGHDNLYWYRRVMGKEIKFLLHFVKESKQDESGMPNNRFLAERTGGTYSTLKVQPAELEDSGVYFCASSLPPGGEHSNQPQHFGDGTRLSIL.

This clone was picked up many times. The rearrangement joins TRBV12-3 or TRBV12-4 to TRBJ1-3; the D is unclear. The CDR3 has 16 amino acids. With 3 bases removed from V and 4 bases from J, the gap between germline ends came to 16 bases. CDR3 bases: TGTGCCAGCAGTTTTTCCCCGTCCGGGTTGGGAAACACCATATATTTT. Its translation: CASSFSPSGLGNTIYF.

The rearrangement joins TRBV9 to TRBJ2-4, with TRBD1 matching 8 bases. The V segment lost 5 bases and the J segment 2 bases; nucleotides outside the gene matches: 6. CDR3 length equals 15 residues. The V gene's germline CDR1 is SGDLS and CDR2 YYNGEE. The CDR3 here is CASRMDRATKNIQYF. The CDR3 nucleotides are TGTGCCAGCAGAATGGACAGGGCAACCAAAAACATTCAGTACTTC.

This chain joins TRBV6-1 and TRBJ2-7; unclear D gene. The germline V and J ends were trimmed by 1 base and 0 bases, with 7 bases remaining between them. Germline V CDR1 and CDR2: MNHNS, SASEGT. The CDR3 runs to 14 residues. The CDR3 region is CASSEGPGSYEQYF. For the CDR3, the DNA is TGTGCCAGCAGTGAAGGTCCAGGCTCCTACGAGCAGTACTTC.

This clone was counted ten times or more. The DNA of the CDR3 is TGTGCCAGCAGTTTACCGTCCCCCCCCGGGAACGAGCAGTACTTC. The encoded protein is CASSLPSPPGNEQYF. The rearrangement joins TRBV28 to TRBJ2-7; D may be TRBD2 (5 bases). V was pared by 2 bases and J by 5 bases, with 16 bases between. CDR1 is MDHEN and CDR2 is SYDVKM in the germline V gene. CDR3 length: 15 amino acids. Full variable domain (outside the CDR3, taken from reference TRBV28 and TRBJ2-7): DVKVTQSSRYLVKRTGEKVFLECVQDMDHENMFWYRQDPGLGLRLIYFSYDVKMKEKGDIPEGYSVSREKKERFSLILESASTNQTSMYLCASSLPSPPGNEQYFGPGTRLTVT.

This clone was counted at least ten times. The V gene is TRBV2, the J gene TRBJ1-2; 7 bases are a match to TRBD1. CDR1 is SNHLY and CDR2 is FYNNEI in the germline V gene. The CDR3 is made up of 13 amino acids. The junction had 7 bases not matched to a gene; V was cut back by 5 bases and J by 7 bases. CDR3 DNA sequence: TGTGCCAGCAGTACGACAGGGAGGTTTGGCTACACCTTC. This translates into CASSTTGRFGYTF.

In the case of this clone: A clone one base away is much larger, so this may be a read error. This same CDR3 is encoded by further DNA sequences in the sample. The chain couples TRBV11-2 to TRBJ2-1, with D perhaps TRBD1 (6 bases). Per germline, CDR1 SGHAT and CDR2 FQNNGV. This CDR3 is built from 16 residues. V gave up 5 bases and J gave up 4 bases, with 18 bases separating them. The DNA for the CDR3 is TGTGCCAGCAGCCCCTTAGGTACAGGGATATACAATGAGCAGTTCTTC. Its protein is CASSPLGTGIYNEQFF.

This clone was recorded many times. The V gene is TRBV5-5, the J gene TRBJ1-1, with TRBD1 identical over 7 bases. The CDR3 totals 14 residues. Trimming removed 4 bases from V and 6 bases from J; junction bases left unmatched: 9. Germline CDR1 SGHKS, CDR2 YYEKEE (reference sequence). The CDR3 bases are TGTGCCAGCAGCCCGAAGACAGGGATCCCTGAAGCTTTCTTT. Protein sequence: CASSPKTGIPEAFF.

This clone was observed at least ten times. The chain couples TRBV28 to TRBJ2-5, with D perhaps assigned TRBD1 or TRBD2 (5 bases each). The germline CDR1 and CDR2 sequences are MDHEN and SYDVKM. This CDR3 spans 12 amino acids. V was trimmed by 2 bases and J by 6 bases, leaving 7 bases between them. CDR3 region: CASSLGDQTQYF. In DNA form, the CDR3 reads TGTGCCAGCAGTTTAGGGGACCAGACCCAGTACTTC.

V is TRBV6-1 and J is TRBJ2-1; maybe TRBD2 (6 bases). This CDR3 is built from 16 residues. The germline V gene encodes CDR1 MNHNS and CDR2 SASEGT. Trimming took 1 base from V and 2 from J, leaving 12 bases between them. The CDR3 sequence is CASSEGLEIPYNEQFF. CDR3 in DNA: TGTGCCAGCAGTGAAGGACTAGAAATACCCTACAATGAGCAGTTCTTC.

With regard to this clone: This clone may be a read error of a much larger clone one base away. The chain carries TRBV20-1 and TRBJ2-2, with 8 bases aligning to TRBD2. The CDR3 is 14 amino acids. Germline assignment: CDR1 DFQATT and CDR2 SNEGSKA (reference sequence). The CDR3 sequence is CSARSGGDTRELFF. CDR3 in DNA: TGCAGTGCAAGGAGCGGGGGAGACACCAGGGAGCTGTTTTTT.

This clone has a count of ten or more. The chain combines TRBV5-1 with TRBJ2-5, with 12 bases that match TRBD2. The CDR3 consists of 18 residues. Unmatched junction bases numbered 16, after V lost 7 bases and J lost 3 bases. CDR1 and CDR2 from the germline V gene are SGHRS and YFSETQ. CDR3 sequence (DNA): TGCGCCAGCCAGGAAAACCCGGGACTAGCGGGCTCCAAAGAGACCCAGTACTTC. Its protein product is CASQENPGLAGSKETQYF.

Many counts were recorded for this clone. This rearrangement joins TRBV6-1 to TRBJ1-4; D is unresolved. The CDR3 spans 15 residues. V was trimmed by 1 base and J by 6 bases, leaving 12 bases between them. Germline V gives CDR1 MNHNS, CDR2 SASEGT. The DNA for the CDR3 is TGTGCCAGCAGTGAAGTCACTACCGGGGATGAAAAACTGTTTTTT. This translates into CASSEVTTGDEKLFF.

There are many counts of this clone. The chain combines TRBV7-2 with TRBJ2-3; 9 positions match TRBD2. The CDR3 consists of 16 residues. CDR1 is SGHTA, CDR2 FQGNSA, per germline. J gave up 0 bases and V 6 bases, and 7 bases lay outside the gene matches. This CDR3 is CASRALAGTSTDTQYF. In nucleotides, the CDR3 is TGTGCCAGCAGGGCTCTAGCGGGAACTAGCACAGATACGCAGTATTTT.

This clone has at least ten counts. Other DNA sequences in this sample translate to the same CDR3. The CDR3 sequence is CAWSVGGNNSPLHF. The CDR3 nucleotides are TGTGCCTGGAGTGTGGGGGGCAATAATTCACCCCTCCACTTT. The chain couples TRBV30 to TRBJ1-6, with a tentative D call TRBD1 (6 bases). Germline V CDR1 and CDR2: GTSNPN, SVGIG (reference sequence). The CDR3 has 14 amino acids. V lost 0 bases and J 5 bases, leaving 8 bases between the germline ends.

This clone came up a few times. The V gene is TRBV2, the J gene TRBJ1-5, with no clear D. The ends were cut back, 6 bases at V and 4 bases at J, with 10 bases in the middle. Germline-derived CDR1 and CDR2 are SNHLY and FYNNEI. There are 13 residues in the CDR3. The CDR3 DNA reads TGTGCCAGCAGGTGGGAGCTAAATCAGCCCCAGCATTTT. Protein product: CASRWELNQPQHF. Supplemented by reference TRBV2 and TRBJ1-5, the full variable domain reads EPEVTQTPSHQVTQMGQEVILRCVPISNHLYFYWYRQILGQKVEFLVSFYNNEISEKSEIFDDQFSVERPDGSNFTLKIRSTKLEDSAMYFCASRWELNQPQHFGDGTRLSIL.

At least ten counts were recorded for this clone. The V call is TRBV19, the J call TRBJ2-3, with a tentative D call TRBD2 (7 bases). The CDR3 is made up of 15 amino acids. The ends were cut back, 5 bases at V and 0 bases at J, with 12 bases in the middle. The germline gives CDR1 LNHDA, CDR2 SQIVND (reference sequence). CDR3 sequence reads: CASSGGGASTDTQYF. CDR3 nucleotide sequence: TGTGCCAGTAGTGGGGGGGGGGCCAGCACAGATACGCAGTATTTT.

This clone has at least ten counts. This rearrangement joins TRBV4-1 to TRBJ2-3, with 7 bases fitting TRBD2. This CDR3 is 16 amino acids long. CDR1 is MGHRA and CDR2 is YSYEKL in the germline V gene. V dropped 0 bases and J dropped 0; count of bases not matched to a gene: 3. The CDR3 DNA reads as TGCGCCAGCAGCCAAGATCCAGCGGGGAGCACAGATACGCAGTATTTT. The encoded protein is CASSQDPAGSTDTQYF.

For this clone: A read error may be the cause here, since a much bigger clone is one base away. The chain carries TRBV11-2 and TRBJ2-2, with D maybe TRBD2 (7 bases). Germline loops: CDR1 SGHAT, CDR2 FQNNGV. The CDR3 consists of 17 residues. The CDR3 nucleotides read TGTGCCAGCAGCTACTACGGGAGGACAGCGAACACCGGGGATCTGTTTTTT. This codes for CASSYYGRTANTGDLFF.

In this sample, this clone turned up many times. This chain joins TRBV24-1 and TRBJ2-1; D is possibly TRBD2 (7 bases). The length of the CDR3 is 15 residues. Germline CDR1 is KGHDR and CDR2 is SFDVKD. V dropped 3 bases and J dropped 7 bases, with 15 bases sitting between them. In DNA form, the CDR3 reads TGTGCCACCAGTGATGAGGGGGGGGCTGGGAATGAGCAGTTCTTC. Its translation: CATSDEGGAGNEQFF.